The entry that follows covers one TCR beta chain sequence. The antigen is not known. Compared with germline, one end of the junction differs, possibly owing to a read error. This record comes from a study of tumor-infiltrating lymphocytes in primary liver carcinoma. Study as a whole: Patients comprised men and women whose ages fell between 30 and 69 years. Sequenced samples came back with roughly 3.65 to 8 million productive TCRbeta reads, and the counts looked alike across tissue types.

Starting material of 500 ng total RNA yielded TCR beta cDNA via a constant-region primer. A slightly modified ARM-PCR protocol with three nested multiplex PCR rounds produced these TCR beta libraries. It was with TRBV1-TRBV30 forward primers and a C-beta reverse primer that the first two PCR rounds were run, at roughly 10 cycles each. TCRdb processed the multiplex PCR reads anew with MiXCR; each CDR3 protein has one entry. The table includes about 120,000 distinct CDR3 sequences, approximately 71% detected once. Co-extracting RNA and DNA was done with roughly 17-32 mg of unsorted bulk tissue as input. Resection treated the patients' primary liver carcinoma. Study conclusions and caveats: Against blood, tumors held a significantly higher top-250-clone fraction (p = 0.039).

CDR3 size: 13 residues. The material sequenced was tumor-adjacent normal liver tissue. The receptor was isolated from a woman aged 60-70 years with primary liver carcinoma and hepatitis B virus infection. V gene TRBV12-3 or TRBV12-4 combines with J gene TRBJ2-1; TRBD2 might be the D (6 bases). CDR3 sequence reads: CDSKGGVHNEQFF. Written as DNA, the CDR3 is TGTGACAGCAAAGGCGGGGTACACAATGAGCAGTTCTTC.